This paragraph covers one T cell receptor (beta chain) sequence. The antigen is undetermined. The sample is drawn from a study of STAT3 mutations in large granular lymphocyte leukemia. The study's findings and limits: At least one immunodominant TCR beta clonotype appeared in every T-cell large granular lymphocyte leukemia patient. In about 35% of the 18 patients, new TCR clonotypes emerged after therapy.

CDR1 LNHDA and CDR2 SQIVND come from the germline V gene (reference sequence). The length of the CDR3 is 16 residues. The V and J ends lost 5 bases and 3 bases respectively, with 19 bases between them. Clones were sequenced by immunoSEQ multiplex PCR, and TCRdb holds only the in-frame ones, with some missing. Of 25,000 to 30,000 clones listed, around 80% are singletons. The sequenced sample was peripheral blood mononuclear cells. This rearrangement joins TRBV19 to TRBJ1-2; maybe TRBD1 (5 bases). The clonotype originates from a woman aged 45 to 65 with T-cell large granular lymphocyte leukemia. Some clones in this sample may be carry-over from other donors' samples. CDR3 loop: CASSRPSQGSHYGYTF. As DNA, the CDR3 is TGTGCCAGTAGTCGTCCAAGTCAGGGTTCACACTATGGCTACACCTTC.